This passage covers 17 T cell receptor beta chains from one sample sequenced in a study of blood T cells in healthy people across ages. A sample-barcoded 5' primer and a J-beta primer mix were used in a second PCR of about 6 to 11 cycles. TCRdb re-called the 5' RACE reads with MiXCR, one entry per CDR3 protein. The sample has 900,000 to 950,000 distinct CDR3 sequences, 25% to 30% seen once. Separately, the same data were catalogued under a study of T cells of mothers and their children.

Input material: blood. The source is a woman aged 40 to 49 in good health.

On this clonotype itself: The conserved phenylalanine or tryptophan normally closing the CDR3 is absent here, so this likely arose from a read error. The chain recombines TRBV15 with TRBJ1-2, with D unclear. Germline V gene sequence: CDR1 LNHNV, CDR2 YYDKDF (reference sequence). This CDR3 region has 16 residues. CDR3 in amino acids: CAASRRRRTGDYGYTL. In nucleotides, the CDR3 is TGTGCCGCCAGCAGACGTAGGAGGACGGGAGACTATGGCTACACCCTC.

V usage is TRBV28 and J usage is TRBJ1-5; D perhaps matches TRBD1 (5 bases). V lost 7 bases, J lost 3 bases, and 16 bases lay in between. The CDR3 contains 15 residues. Germline V gene data show CDR1 as MDHEN and CDR2 as SYDVKM. CDR3: CASTRVGGLNQPQHF. The CDR3 DNA follows: TGTGCCAGCACGAGGGTGGGGGGACTCAATCAGCCCCAGCATTTT.

The V gene is TRBV4-1, the J gene TRBJ2-4, with D perhaps TRBD2 (5 bases). The J call is doubtful: the DNA matches TRBJ2-7 better. This CDR3 contains 14 residues. CDR1 is MGHRA and CDR2 is YSYEKL in the germline V gene. DNA for the CDR3: TGCGCCAGCAGCTCTAGCCCGGGGATCGACGAGCAGTACTTC. Translating gives CASSSSPGIDEQYF.

A few counts support this clonotype. The gene calls are TRBV4-3 and TRBJ2-3, with D unresolved. The germline gives CDR1 LGHNA, CDR2 YSLEER. This CDR3 comprises 14 residues. Trimming took 3 bases from V and 4 from J, leaving 11 bases between them. The CDR3 reads CASSQRKGSDTQYF. The CDR3 DNA reads TGCGCCAGCAGCCAGCGCAAGGGTTCAGATACGCAGTATTTT.

For this clonotype: A clone one base away is much larger, so this may be a read error. This chain links TRBV7-2 with TRBJ2-1, with 11 bases identical to TRBD1. The V and J ends lost 0 bases and 10 bases, in that order; junction bases with no gene match: 5. This CDR3 comprises 15 residues. Germline lookup yields CDR1 SGHTA and CDR2 FQGNSA. The CDR3 spells CASSLAGTGGREQFF. The DNA for the CDR3 is TGTGCCAGCAGCTTAGCAGGGACAGGGGGACGAGAGCAGTTCTTC.

This chain connects TRBV9 to TRBJ1-2; D is ambiguous. This CDR3 region has 16 residues. Germline loops: CDR1 SGDLS, CDR2 YYNGEE. Trimming stripped 0 bases from V and 4 bases from J, with 16 bases between. CDR3 DNA: TGTGCCAGCAGCGTAGCCGCGACAAGGCCCACCTATGGCTACACCTTC. This codes for CASSVAATRPTYGYTF.

The chain uses TRBV12-3 or TRBV12-4 and TRBJ1-5; 8 nucleotides agree with TRBD1. The V segment lost 5 bases and the J segment 7 bases; nucleotides outside the gene matches: 7. The CDR3 length is 14 residues. CDR3 residues: CASSLWTGTQPQHF. DNA for the CDR3: TGTGCCAGCAGTCTTTGGACAGGGACCCAGCCCCAGCATTTT.

J is TRBJ2-1 and V is TRBV5-6, with 7 bases aligning to TRBD2. The CDR3 consists of 14 residues. In germline, CDR1 is SGHDT, CDR2 YYEEEE. With 3 bases clipped from V and 7 bases from J, the junction kept 7 bases outside the gene matches. The CDR3 is CASSSWGGRNEQFF. CDR3 nucleotides: TGTGCCAGCAGCTCTTGGGGGGGACGGAATGAGCAGTTCTTC.

This clonotype was seen a handful of times. DNA for the CDR3: TGTGCCAGCAGGATAAGCAGGGCCGGGCAAGAGACCCAGTACTTC. It encodes CASRISRAGQETQYF. V gene TRBV2 combines with J gene TRBJ2-5, with TRBD1 as a possible D gene (5 bases). Germline lookup yields CDR1 SNHLY and CDR2 FYNNEI. CDR3 length: 15 amino acids. The V gene lost 6 bases and the J gene lost 2 bases, with 16 bases spanning the gap. Complete variable domain (other parts from reference TRBV2 and TRBJ2-5): EPEVTQTPSHQVTQMGQEVILRCVPISNHLYFYWYRQILGQKVEFLVSFYNNEISEKSEIFDDQFSVERPDGSNFTLKIRSTKLEDSAMYFCASRISRAGQETQYFGPGTRLLVL.

This clonotype has more than one count but fewer than ten. The rearrangement uses TRBV9 and TRBJ2-2; TRBD2 might be the D (5 bases). The CDR3 totals 17 residues. Trimming removed 4 bases at V and 5 bases at J, with 21 bases between. Germline V lookup: CDR1 SGDLS, CDR2 YYNGEE. In DNA, the CDR3 is TGTGCCAGCAGCCCCCGTGGAGGCAGGCCCAGAACCGGGGAGCTGTTTTTT. Protein: CASSPRGGRPRTGELFF.

The genes are TRBV6-5 and TRBJ1-6, with unresolved D. The CDR3 sequence is 12 residues long. Trimming removed 6 bases at V and 12 bases at J, with 12 bases between. Germline assignment: CDR1 MNHEY and CDR2 SVGAGI. The CDR3 loop reads CASRGISKPLHF. The CDR3 DNA sequence: TGTGCCAGCAGGGGGATTTCAAAACCCCTCCACTTT.

The sample holds many counts of this clonotype. The chain carries TRBV20-1 and TRBJ1-2, with D possibly TRBD1 on 6 matching bases. V was clipped by 5 bases and J by 1 base, with 11 bases between them. Germline CDR1 and CDR2: DFQATT and SNEGSKA (reference sequence). The CDR3 totals 13 residues. The CDR3 protein is CSAPTGNNYGYTF. Written as DNA, the CDR3 is TGCAGTGCTCCGACAGGAAATAACTATGGCTACACCTTC.

V usage is TRBV27 and J usage is TRBJ2-1; 10 positions match TRBD2. After removal of 5 bases from V and 1 base from J, the junction contained 11 bases not matched to a gene. The germline gives CDR1 MNHEY, CDR2 SMNVEV (reference sequence). The CDR3 totals 18 residues. The CDR3 nucleotides are TGTGCCAGCAGTCCCAGGCCAGCGGGGGGGCGGTCCTACAATGAGCAGTTCTTC. Translation gives CASSPRPAGGRSYNEQFF.

This clonotype showed up just a few times. The chain uses TRBV4-2 and TRBJ2-7, with 9 bases lining up with TRBD2. Trimming at V came to 0 bases and at J to 3 bases, leaving 12 bases not matched to a gene. Germline CDR1 reads LGHNA; CDR2 reads YNFKEQ. This CDR3 is 18 amino acids long. The CDR3 loop is CASSQESPLAGAIYEQYF. CDR3 sequence (DNA): TGTGCCAGCAGCCAAGAAAGCCCCTTAGCGGGGGCCATCTACGAGCAGTACTTC.

This clonotype was observed at least ten times. The genes are TRBV6-2 or TRBV6-3 and TRBJ2-7; maybe TRBD1 (6 bases). CDR3 length: 15 residues. V was pared by 2 bases and J by 2 bases, with 13 bases between. Germline values: CDR1 MNHEY, CDR2 SVGEGT. CDR3: CASSYLRTDPYEQYF. CDR3 in DNA: TGTGCCAGCAGTTACCTGAGGACAGATCCCTACGAGCAGTACTTC.

This clonotype was observed many times. The J gene is TRBJ2-7, the V gene TRBV29-1; possibly TRBD1 for D (5 bases). The CDR3 sequence is 14 residues long. V was trimmed by 1 base and J by 2 bases, leaving 12 bases between them. Germline loops: CDR1 SQVTM, CDR2 ANQGSEA. CDR3 coding DNA: TGCAGCGTTGAAGGAAAGACAGTACCCTACGAGCAGTACTTC. Protein product: CSVEGKTVPYEQYF.

The chain couples TRBV29-1 to TRBJ2-2, with 7 nucleotides matching TRBD1. Germline-derived CDR1 and CDR2 are SQVTM and ANQGSEA. The J segment lost 6 bases and the V segment lost 6 bases, leaving 4 bases of the junction unmatched. The CDR3 is made up of 12 amino acids. CDR3 sequence: CSVGQLAGELFF. The CDR3 nucleotides read TGCAGCGTGGGACAGCTGGCCGGGGAGCTGTTTTTT.